This T cell receptor (beta chain) was found in a study of blood T cell repertoires in COVID-19. Study in general: COVID-19 samples from acute and convalescent phases originated in the United States, Italy and Spain. The analysed material was cDNA or gDNA that came from T cells, B-cell-depleted T cells, or PBMCs.

The V segment lost 3 bases and the J segment 7 bases; nucleotides outside the gene matches: 15. Germline lookup yields CDR1 WSHSY and CDR2 SAAADI. This CDR3 has 17 residues. Original processing methods: Scientists estimated how many nucleated cells there were by amplifying reference gene primers. Profiling relied on immunoSEQ multiplex PCR, and the TCRdb table lists in-frame clones only, not all of them. From that table come the V and J calls and clone size; the DNA was used to work out D and trimming. The sample has roughly 390,000 clones, more than 70% seen once. Recruited during active infection, patients (from Seattle) were subsequently followed longitudinally.

This sequence originates from a woman between 25 and 40 years old with COVID-19, enrolled during active disease. The sequencing sample was made of peripheral blood. V gene TRBV10-2 combines with J gene TRBJ2-7; 10 positions agree with TRBD1. The CDR3 nucleotides read TGCGCCAGCAGTGACCTGAAACCCGGGACAGGGGTCGGGGAGCAGTACTTC. Its protein is CASSDLKPGTGVGEQYF.